Listed here is a single T cell receptor beta chain. Time point here: pretreatment peripheral blood. Each patient gave between 1 and 8 samples, pretreatment and on-treatment. The method was immunoSEQ multiplex PCR; TCRdb's version includes in-frame clones alone and lacks a portion of them. The sample has around 79,000 clones, approximately 86% seen once. The sample comes from a study of PD-L1 blockade in urothelial cancer. CDR1 and CDR2 from the germline V gene are MGHRA and YSYEKL. V dropped 0 bases and J dropped 2 bases, with 16 bases sitting between them. The CDR3 has 17 residues. This material consisted of PBMCs, taken around atezolizumab (anti-PD-L1) treatment. The V and J genes are TRBV4-1 and TRBJ1-2; possibly TRBD1 for D (5 bases). The receptor was derived from a middle-aged man with urothelial cancer. Here the CDR3 reads CASSQEPQGGENYGYTF. The CDR3 DNA sequence: TGCGCCAGCAGCCAAGAACCTCAGGGAGGGGAAAACTATGGCTACACCTTC.